These T cell receptor beta chains were read from a single sample in a study of control samples from healthy donors and cancer patients. Assay: immunoSEQ multiplex PCR; the TCRdb copy retains only in-frame clones and omits some. In total, the table holds around 190,000 clones. Sequencing input: blood. The source is a woman in her twenties or thirties in good health. Both conserved end residues are part of each CDR3. The order of the fields is D gene, V gene, J gene, CDR3 length, CDR3 DNA, CDR3 protein. A D gene is named only where the DNA matches it firmly.

D: TRBD1
V: TRBV7-8
J: TRBJ1-6
length: 16
DNA: TGTGCCAGCAACGCGTGGGACAGGGGGCGAAATTCACCCCTCCACTTT
CDR3: CASNAWDRGRNSPLHF

D: -
V: TRBV6-6
J: TRBJ2-2
length: 13
DNA: TGTGCCAGCAGTTACGGGTCTCCAGGGGAGCTGTTTTTT
CDR3: CASSYGSPGELFF

D: TRBD2
V: TRBV6-5
J: TRBJ2-5
length: 16
DNA: TGTGCCAGCAGTTACTCCCCCGAACTAGCGGGAGGGACCCAGTACTTC
CDR3: CASSYSPELAGGTQYF

D: -
V: TRBV5-1
J: TRBJ2-7
length: 15
DNA: TGCGCCAGCAGCCCAAGGGGGGACACCGGCAACGAGCAGTACTTC
CDR3: CASSPRGDTGNEQYF

D: -
V: TRBV28
J: TRBJ2-7
length: 12
DNA: TGTGCCAGCAGTTTGTATTCCTACGAGCAGTACTTC
CDR3: CASSLYSYEQYF

D: -
V: TRBV6-5
J: TRBJ1-1
length: 13
DNA: TGTGCCAGCAGACCTACAGTGAACACTGAAGCTTTCTTT
CDR3: CASRPTVNTEAFF

D: -
V: TRBV30
J: TRBJ1-5
length: 13
DNA: TGTGCCTGGAGTGTACGGGCCGACCAGCCCCAGCATTTT
CDR3: CAWSVRADQPQHF

D: TRBD1
V: TRBV7-2
J: TRBJ2-2
length: 15
DNA: TGTGCCAGCAGCCGCCGGGACAGGGTAGGCGGGGAGCTGTTTTTT
CDR3: CASSRRDRVGGELFF

D: -
V: TRBV27
J: TRBJ2-3
length: 15
DNA: TGTGCCAGCACCCCGGACAGCGGGAGCACAGATACGCAGTATTTT
CDR3: CASTPDSGSTDTQYF

D: -
V: TRBV7-6
J: TRBJ1-1
length: 11
DNA: TGTGCCAGCAGCTCCAATAGTGAAGCTTTCTTT
CDR3: CASSSNSEAFF

D: -
V: TRBV19
J: TRBJ1-5
length: 15
DNA: TGTGCCAGTAGGACTTCAGGGGTCGGGAATCAGCCCCAGCATTTT
CDR3: CASRTSGVGNQPQHF

D: -
V: TRBV19
J: TRBJ1-2
length: 15
DNA: TGTGCCAGTAGTATATCGAGTGGCGGCACCTATGGCTACACCTTC
CDR3: CASSISSGGTYGYTF

D: TRBD1
V: TRBV7-2
J: TRBJ1-2
length: 14
DNA: TGTGCCAGCATCAAGCCCGGACAGGGAGGCGGCTACACCTTC
CDR3: CASIKPGQGGGYTF

D: -
V: TRBV4-2
J: TRBJ1-5
length: 14
DNA: TGTGCCAGCAGCCAAGAAAGGAGCGCCAAACCCCAGCATTTT
CDR3: CASSQERSAKPQHF

D: -
V: TRBV7-9
J: TRBJ2-7
length: 16
DNA: TGTGCCAGCAGCCCGATCCGACAGGCCTTCTCCTACGAGCAGTACTTC
CDR3: CASSPIRQAFSYEQYF

D: -
V: TRBV4-3
J: TRBJ2-1
length: 13
DNA: TGCGCCAGCAGCCAAGACTCTCTTACCCAGCAGTTCTTC
CDR3: CASSQDSLTQQFF

D: -
V: TRBV7-2
J: TRBJ1-1
length: 13
DNA: TGTGCCAGCAGCCCATGGGAGGGAACTGAAGCTTTCTTT
CDR3: CASSPWEGTEAFF

D: -
V: TRBV18
J: TRBJ1-3
length: 14
DNA: TGTGCCAGCCCACTAGACAGCTCTGGAAACACCATATATTTT
CDR3: CASPLDSSGNTIYF

D: -
V: TRBV3-1/TRBV3-2
J: TRBJ1-2
length: 14
DNA: TGTGCCAGCAGCCAAGGGACGGATCTCTATGGCTACACCTTC
CDR3: CASSQGTDLYGYTF

D: -
V: TRBV5-1
J: TRBJ2-3
length: 16
DNA: TGCGCCAGCAGCGCGCCTGGGGGGTCTAGCACAGATACGCAGTATTTT
CDR3: CASSAPGGSSTDTQYF

D: -
V: TRBV6-5
J: TRBJ1-2
length: 12
DNA: TGTGCCAGCGTGGGACGGAACTATGGCTACACCTTC
CDR3: CASVGRNYGYTF

D: -
V: TRBV27
J: TRBJ1-1
length: 15
DNA: TGTGCCAGCAGTTCCTACAGGGCTCGGGACACTGAAGCTTTCTTT
CDR3: CASSSYRARDTEAFF

D: -
V: TRBV28
J: TRBJ2-5
length: 12
DNA: TGTGCCAGCAGTTTTTTCCGGAAGACCCAGTACTTC
CDR3: CASSFFRKTQYF

D: TRBD2
V: TRBV27
J: TRBJ2-1
length: 13
DNA: TGTGCCAGCAGGCTTGGGCGGGGGAATGAGCAGTTCTTC
CDR3: CASRLGRGNEQFF

D: -
V: TRBV24-1
J: TRBJ2-7
length: 15
DNA: TGTGCCACCAGTGATCCGCGGGACGGCGCCTACGAGCAGTACTTC
CDR3: CATSDPRDGAYEQYF

D: -
V: TRBV3-1/TRBV3-2
J: TRBJ1-2
length: 12
DNA: TGTGCCAGCAGCGATTTAGGGGTTGTCTACACCTTC
CDR3: CASSDLGVVYTF

D: -
V: TRBV28
J: TRBJ2-3
length: 12
DNA: TGTGCCAGCAAGGGAGGCACAGATACGCAGTATTTT
CDR3: CASKGGTDTQYF

D: TRBD2
V: TRBV5-5
J: TRBJ2-7
length: 13
DNA: TGTGCCAGCAGCTTACTAGCGGGCGTGGAGCAGTACTTC
CDR3: CASSLLAGVEQYF

D: -
V: TRBV7-2
J: TRBJ1-2
length: 13
DNA: TGTGCCAGCAGCCGATCGTTCGGGGGGGGCTACACCTTC
CDR3: CASSRSFGGGYTF

D: -
V: TRBV6-5
J: TRBJ2-2
length: 16
DNA: TGTGCCAGCAGTTACTCGGGAGTCGCGAACACCGGGGAGCTGTTTTTT
CDR3: CASSYSGVANTGELFF

D: -
V: TRBV7-9
J: TRBJ1-3
length: 15
DNA: TGTGCCAGCAGCTTAATAGGCGTCTCTGGAAACACCATATATTTT
CDR3: CASSLIGVSGNTIYF

D: -
V: TRBV2
J: TRBJ2-1
length: 11
DNA: TGTGCCAGCAGTCCCTACAATGAGCAGTTCTTC
CDR3: CASSPYNEQFF

D: TRBD2
V: TRBV4-2
J: TRBJ2-7
length: 17
DNA: TGTGCCAGCAGCCAAGGCCTAGCGGGGGGGACCTCCTACGAGCAGTACTTC
CDR3: CASSQGLAGGTSYEQYF

D: TRBD1
V: TRBV6-2/TRBV6-3
J: TRBJ2-7
length: 18
DNA: TGTGCCAGCAGTTACTCGAGGTCGGGACAGGGGGCTGGATACGAGCAGTACTTC
CDR3: CASSYSRSGQGAGYEQYF

D: -
V: TRBV7-2
J: TRBJ1-1
length: 14
DNA: TGTGCCAGCAGTTCTCGACGGAGGAACACTGAAGCTTTCTTT
CDR3: CASSSRRRNTEAFF

D: -
V: TRBV7-9
J: TRBJ1-1
length: 16
DNA: TGTGCCAGCAGCTTATGGACCGCCAGGGAGAACACTGAAGCTTTCTTT
CDR3: CASSLWTARENTEAFF

D: -
V: TRBV2
J: TRBJ2-7
length: 13
DNA: TGTGCCAGCAACGGAGAGAGCTCCTACGAGCAGTACTTC
CDR3: CASNGESSYEQYF

D: TRBD1
V: TRBV7-2
J: TRBJ1-5
length: 15
DNA: TGTGCCAGCAGCTTAAACAGGGGAGGAAATCAGCCCCAGCATTTT
CDR3: CASSLNRGGNQPQHF

D: -
V: TRBV6-5
J: TRBJ1-1
length: 15
DNA: TGTGCCAGCAGTTACTCGCCCATTCTGGACACTGAAGCTTTCTTT
CDR3: CASSYSPILDTEAFF

D: -
V: TRBV19
J: TRBJ1-3
length: 15
DNA: TGTGCCAGTAGTGCAAGGTTCACCTCTGGAAACACCATATATTTT
CDR3: CASSARFTSGNTIYF

D: -
V: TRBV10-3
J: TRBJ1-3
length: 13
DNA: TGTGCCATCAAAGGTTACTCTGGAAACACCATATATTTT
CDR3: CAIKGYSGNTIYF

D: -
V: TRBV28
J: TRBJ2-2
length: 14
DNA: TGTGCCAGCAGTTCCAGGGCCAACACCGGGGAGCTGTTTTTT
CDR3: CASSSRANTGELFF

D: -
V: TRBV5-4
J: TRBJ2-7
length: 15
DNA: TGTGCCAGCAGCTTCGGGTCGGACATCGCCTACGAGCAGTACTTC
CDR3: CASSFGSDIAYEQYF

D: -
V: TRBV18
J: TRBJ2-1
length: 15
DNA: TGTGCCAGCTCACCCTGGGACGGGGCGAAGAATGAGCAGTTCTTC
CDR3: CASSPWDGAKNEQFF

D: -
V: TRBV5-5
J: TRBJ2-7
length: 12
DNA: TGTGCCAGCAGCTTTGGAGTTCACGAGCAGTACTTC
CDR3: CASSFGVHEQYF

D: TRBD2
V: TRBV5-1
J: TRBJ2-1
length: 14
DNA: TGCGCCAGCAGCTTGGGAGGGGCGGGGGGCCTTCAGTTCTTC
CDR3: CASSLGGAGGLQFF

D: -
V: TRBV20-1
J: TRBJ2-7
length: 11
DNA: TGCAGTGCTAGTAAGGGGCGCGAGCAGTACTTC
CDR3: CSASKGREQYF

D: TRBD1
V: TRBV5-5
J: TRBJ1-5
length: 15
DNA: TGTGCCAGCAGCTTGGAAGCAGGGGGACATCAGCCCCAGCATTTT
CDR3: CASSLEAGGHQPQHF

D: TRBD1
V: TRBV5-6
J: TRBJ1-1
length: 18
DNA: TGTGCCAGCAGCCCGCTCGGACAGGGGGCAAGCAGTAACACTGAAGCTTTCTTT
CDR3: CASSPLGQGASSNTEAFF

D: -
V: TRBV4-1
J: TRBJ1-5
length: 15
DNA: TGCGCCAGCAGATACTCGGGGGCGAGCAATCAGCCCCAGCATTTT
CDR3: CASRYSGASNQPQHF

D: TRBD1
V: TRBV10-3
J: TRBJ2-1
length: 14
DNA: TGTGCCATCAGTACTCCGGGACAGTCACTTGAGCAGTTCTTC
CDR3: CAISTPGQSLEQFF

D: -
V: TRBV5-1
J: TRBJ2-1
length: 16
DNA: TGCGCCAGCAGCTTGGTTGCAGCAAGTAGGTCAAATGAGCAGTTCTTC
CDR3: CASSLVAASRSNEQFF

D: -
V: TRBV19
J: TRBJ1-5
length: 15
DNA: TGTGCCAGTAGTCCGGGAGGAGGGAACGGACAGCCCCAGCATTTT
CDR3: CASSPGGGNGQPQHF

D: TRBD1
V: TRBV2
J: TRBJ1-4
length: 18
DNA: TGTGCCAGCAGCGAGCCGGACAGGGGCTCTCGGTTGAATGAAAAACTGTTTTTT
CDR3: CASSEPDRGSRLNEKLFF

D: -
V: TRBV7-2
J: TRBJ1-5
length: 14
DNA: TGTGCCAGCAGCTTAGACGGGGGCGGTCAGCCCCAGCATTTT
CDR3: CASSLDGGGQPQHF

D: -
V: TRBV5-5
J: TRBJ2-7
length: 16
DNA: TGTGCCAGCAGCCACCACAGGGCGCTGTTCTCCTACGAGCAGTACTTC
CDR3: CASSHHRALFSYEQYF

D: -
V: TRBV5-1
J: TRBJ1-6
length: 15
DNA: TGCGCCAGCAGCTTGGGCCGGGGCCTCTATTCACCCCTCCACTTT
CDR3: CASSLGRGLYSPLHF